This T cell receptor beta chain comes out of a study of blood T cell repertoires in COVID-19. Study at large: Whether acute or convalescent, the COVID-19 samples came from the United States, Italy and Spain.

Living in 20 to 30 US areas, the participants were between roughly 18 and 90 years of age. Profiled with immunoSEQ multiplex PCR; TCRdb holds only in-frame clones, not every one. The sample lists 150,000 to 170,000 clones, about 88% occurring once. The V and J ends lost 4 bases and 9 bases, in that order; junction bases with no gene match: 11. The CDR3 covers 15 residues. In germline, CDR1 is LNHNV, CDR2 YYDKDF (reference sequence). Specimen: PBMCs or T cells enriched from blood (not recorded which). This chain connects TRBV15 to TRBJ2-1; 8 positions match TRBD2. This clonotype was obtained from a man aged 45-65 years who had recovered from COVID-19. The CDR3 DNA reads as TGTGCCACCAGCAATCTCCAGCGGGGGTTTAGTGAGCAGTTCTTC. Its protein product is CATSNLQRGFSEQFF.